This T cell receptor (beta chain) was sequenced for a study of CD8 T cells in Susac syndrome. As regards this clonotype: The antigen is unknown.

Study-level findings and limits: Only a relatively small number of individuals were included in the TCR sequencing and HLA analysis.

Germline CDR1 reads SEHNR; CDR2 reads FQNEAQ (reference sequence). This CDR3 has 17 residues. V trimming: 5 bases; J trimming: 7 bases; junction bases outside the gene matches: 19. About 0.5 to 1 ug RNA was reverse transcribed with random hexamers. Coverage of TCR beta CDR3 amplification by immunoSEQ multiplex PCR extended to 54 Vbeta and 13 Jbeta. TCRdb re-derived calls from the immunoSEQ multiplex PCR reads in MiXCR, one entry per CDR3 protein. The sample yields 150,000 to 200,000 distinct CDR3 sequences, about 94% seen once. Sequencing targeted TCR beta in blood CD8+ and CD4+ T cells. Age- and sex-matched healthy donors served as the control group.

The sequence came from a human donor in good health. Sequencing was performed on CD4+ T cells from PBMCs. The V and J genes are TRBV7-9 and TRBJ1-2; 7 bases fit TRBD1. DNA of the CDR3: TGTGCCAGCAGCCCGACAACTAAGGGGGCCTCGGTGGGTGGCTACACCTTC. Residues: CASSPTTKGASVGGYTF. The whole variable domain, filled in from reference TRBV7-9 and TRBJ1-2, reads DTGVSQNPRHKITKRGQNVTFRCDPISEHNRLYWYRQTLGQGPEFLTYFQNEAQLEKSRLLSDRFSAERPKGSFSTLEIQRTEQGDSAMYLCASSPTTKGASVGGYTFGSGTRLTVV.